The 27 T cell receptor beta chains below come from one sample, sequenced in a study of OX40 agonist ivuxolimab in advanced cancers. Clones were read by immunoSEQ multiplex PCR, and TCRdb kept only the in-frame ones, dropping some. In the table there are more than 60,000 clones, roughly 85% of which are singletons. Material: CD4+ or CD8+ T cells sorted from blood, obtained in a trial of the OX40 agonist ivuxolimab. The receptors here all came from an adult with an advanced solid tumor such as melanoma, head and neck, liver or kidney cancer.

The chain joins TRBV29-1 to TRBJ1-2; TRBD1 agrees at 8 bases. Trimming cost V 7 bases and J 2 bases; bases outside gene matches: 6. The CDR3 consists of 13 residues. CDR1 is SQVTM and CDR2 is ANQGSEA in the germline V gene. The CDR3 is CSAWDRTNYGYTF. The DNA for the CDR3 is TGCAGCGCCTGGGACAGGACAAACTATGGCTACACCTTC.

V usage is TRBV9 and J usage is TRBJ2-7, with 9 bases that match TRBD1. The CDR3 extends over 15 amino acids. The germline V gene encodes CDR1 SGDLS and CDR2 YYNGEE. Trimming at V came to 2 bases and at J to 2 bases, leaving 5 bases not matched to a gene. In DNA form, the CDR3 reads TGTGCCAGCAGCGTCGGGACAGGGAGAGCCTACGAGCAGTACTTC. Amino acids: CASSVGTGRAYEQYF.

This chain uses TRBV5-1 with TRBJ1-2; TRBD1 aligns across 9 bases. V shed 2 bases, J shed 8 bases, and the junction held 7 bases outside the gene matches. Per germline, CDR1 SGHRS and CDR2 YFSETQ. This CDR3 is built from 14 residues. CDR3 sequence reads: CASSFSRDRDGYTF. In DNA, the CDR3 is TGCGCCAGCAGCTTCTCCCGGGACAGGGACGGCTACACCTTC.

This chain connects TRBV6-5 to TRBJ1-1; possibly TRBD1 for D (5 bases). Between the trimmed V and J ends, which lost 2 bases and 4 bases, there was a span of 11 bases. The CDR3 sequence is 14 residues long. Germline CDR1 MNHEY, CDR2 SVGAGI. The CDR3 sequence is CASSYGGWRTEAFF. The CDR3, as DNA: TGTGCCAGCAGTTACGGGGGGTGGCGCACTGAAGCTTTCTTT.

The rearrangement uses TRBV30 and TRBJ2-2; 9 nucleotides align to TRBD2. The CDR3 is 14 amino acids. After removal of 3 bases from V and 1 base from J, the junction contained 0 bases not matched to a gene. Germline V lookup: CDR1 GTSNPN, CDR2 SVGIG (reference sequence). The CDR3 bases are TGTGCCTGGAGACTAGCGGGGAACACCGGGGAGCTGTTTTTT. This codes for CAWRLAGNTGELFF.

The chain employs TRBV4-1 and TRBJ2-7, with 14 bases fitting TRBD2. Germline loops: CDR1 MGHRA, CDR2 YSYEKL. V lost 2 bases, J lost 5 bases, and 5 bases stayed unmatched. CDR3 size: 16 residues. Here the CDR3 reads CASSQIGTSGRNEQYF. CDR3 sequence (DNA): TGCGCCAGCAGCCAAATAGGGACTAGCGGGAGAAACGAGCAGTACTTC.

This chain links TRBV2 with TRBJ2-7; D gene unclear. Germline V gene sequence: CDR1 SNHLY, CDR2 FYNNEI. CDR3 length: 12 residues. V was cut by 7 bases and J by 1 base, with 8 bases left in between. Written as DNA, the CDR3 is TGTGCCAGCACGGGCAGTTCCTACGAGCAGTACTTC. Amino acids: CASTGSSYEQYF. The complete variable domain, with remaining parts taken from reference TRBV2 and TRBJ2-7, reads EPEVTQTPSHQVTQMGQEVILRCVPISNHLYFYWYRQILGQKVEFLVSFYNNEISEKSEIFDDQFSVERPDGSNFTLKIRSTKLEDSAMYFCASTGSSYEQYFGPGTRLTVT.

This chain uses TRBV2 with TRBJ2-6, with D possibly matching TRBD1 (5 bases). This CDR3 spans 15 amino acids. Germline V CDR1 and CDR2: SNHLY, FYNNEI. Trimming stripped 3 bases from V and 2 bases from J, with 8 bases between. CDR3 residues: CASSDPRAGANVLTF. CDR3 coding DNA: TGTGCCAGCAGTGATCCCAGGGCTGGGGCCAACGTCCTGACTTTC. Complete variable domain (other parts from reference TRBV2 and TRBJ2-6): EPEVTQTPSHQVTQMGQEVILRCVPISNHLYFYWYRQILGQKVEFLVSFYNNEISEKSEIFDDQFSVERPDGSNFTLKIRSTKLEDSAMYFCASSDPRAGANVLTFGAGSRLTVL.

The chain carries TRBV19 and TRBJ1-1; the D gene is possibly TRBD1 (5 bases). The CDR3 contains 15 residues. From germline, CDR1 is LNHDA and CDR2 SQIVND (reference sequence). Trimming pared 3 bases from V and 4 bases from J, leaving 15 bases between. The CDR3 reads CASSILPGKTTEAFF. The CDR3 DNA reads as TGTGCCAGTAGTATCCTCCCAGGGAAGACCACTGAAGCTTTCTTT.

This rearrangement joins TRBV7-9 to TRBJ2-2; 7 nucleotides agree with TRBD2. J was trimmed by 4 bases and V by 2 bases; bases with no gene match: 7. This CDR3 comprises 16 residues. Germline CDR1 SEHNR, CDR2 FQNEAQ (reference sequence). The CDR3 loop reads CASSLLGTSVTGELFF. Written as DNA, the CDR3 is TGTGCCAGCAGCTTATTAGGCACTAGCGTCACCGGGGAGCTGTTTTTT.

This clone has only a few counts. J is TRBJ1-4 and V is TRBV10-1; D gene unclear. V was cut by 8 bases and J by 8 bases, with 15 bases left in between. This CDR3 has 13 residues. CDR1 and CDR2 (germline): WNHNN, SYGVQD (reference sequence). The DNA for the CDR3 is TGCGCCAGCTCACGCTCCGAGGGCGAAAAACTGTTTTTT. This translates into CASSRSEGEKLFF.

This clone has just a few counts. The chain couples TRBV19 to TRBJ1-4; 9 bases match TRBD1. CDR1 is LNHDA, CDR2 SQIVND, per germline (reference sequence). The CDR3 length is 15 residues. Unmatched junction bases numbered 9, after V lost 5 bases and J lost 8 bases. CDR3 nucleotides: TGTGCCAGTAGTGACCAGACAGGGGGAAGGGAAAAACTGTTTTTT. Translated, it gives CASSDQTGGREKLFF.

The chain couples TRBV18 to TRBJ1-1; 8 nucleotides agree with TRBD1. The V and J ends lost 3 bases and 3 bases, in that order; junction bases with no gene match: 3. The CDR3 spans 14 residues. Germline V gene lookup returns CDR1 KGHSH and CDR2 LQKENI. The DNA for the CDR3 is TGTGCCAGCTCACCTTACAGGGGGGACACTGAAGCTTTCTTT. This encodes CASSPYRGDTEAFF.

The rearrangement uses TRBV2 and TRBJ2-5; weak D call: TRBD1 (6 bases). Trimming removed 1 base from V and 9 bases from J, with 18 bases in between. Per the germline V gene, CDR1 is SNHLY and CDR2 is FYNNEI. CDR3 size: 15 residues. CDR3: CASSEGTAGGLSQYF. The CDR3, as DNA: TGTGCCAGCAGTGAAGGGACAGCCGGCGGTTTGTCCCAGTACTTC.

J is TRBJ2-5 and V is TRBV28, with a tentative D call TRBD2 (5 bases). This CDR3 comprises 13 residues. V dropped 6 bases and J dropped 1 base, with 9 bases sitting between them. Per germline, CDR1 MDHEN and CDR2 SYDVKM. Written as DNA, the CDR3 is TGTGCCAGCAGCCACGGAGGCCAAGAGACCCAGTACTTC. This translates into CASSHGGQETQYF.

The CDR3 sequence is CASSERGWNSPLHF. The CDR3 nucleotides read TGTGCCAGCAGTGAAAGGGGGTGGAATTCACCCCTCCACTTT. The chain couples TRBV25-1 to TRBJ1-6; D is perhaps TRBD1 (6 bases). Looked up from germline, CDR1 is MGHDK and CDR2 is SYGVNS. Trimming removed 2 bases at V and 7 bases at J, with 9 bases between. CDR3 size: 14 residues.

The genes are TRBV29-1 and TRBJ1-2; perhaps TRBD1 as D (5 bases). This CDR3 has 13 residues. The V and J ends lost 1 base and 1 base respectively, with 7 bases between them. Germline-derived CDR1 and CDR2 are SQVTM and ANQGSEA. The CDR3 reads CSVEAGLNYGYTF. The CDR3 bases are TGCAGCGTTGAAGCGGGGCTTAACTATGGCTACACCTTC.

The V and J genes are TRBV5-1 and TRBJ2-3, with 8 bases matching TRBD1. The CDR3 runs to 14 residues. The germline gives CDR1 SGHRS, CDR2 YFSETQ. J was trimmed by 3 bases and V by 6 bases; bases with no gene match: 6. CDR3 residues: CASMAGGATDTQYF. CDR3 bases: TGCGCCAGCATGGCAGGGGGCGCGACAGATACGCAGTATTTT. The variable domain in full, completed from reference TRBV5-1 and TRBJ2-3, reads KAGVTQTPRYLIKTRGQQVTLSCSPISGHRSVSWYQQTPGQGLQFLFEYFSETQRNKGNFPGRFSGRQFSNSRSEMNVSTLELGDSALYLCASMAGGATDTQYFGPGTRLTVL.

The rearrangement uses TRBV9 and TRBJ2-2; 10 positions match TRBD2. V lost 3 bases, J lost 4 bases, and 9 bases stayed unmatched. The CDR3 is 17 amino acids. The V gene's germline CDR1 is SGDLS and CDR2 YYNGEE. The CDR3 sequence: CASSASSSGGFTGELFF. CDR3 nucleotide sequence: TGTGCCAGCAGCGCCAGCTCTAGCGGGGGTTTCACCGGGGAGCTGTTTTTT. The complete variable domain, with remaining parts taken from reference TRBV9 and TRBJ2-2, reads DSGVTQTPKHLITATGQRVTLRCSPRSGDLSVYWYQQSLDQGLQFLIQYYNGEERAKGNILERFSAQQFPDLHSELNLSSLELGDSALYFCASSASSSGGFTGELFFGEGSRLTVL.

Worth noting for this clone: The junction shows a germline mismatch at one end, possibly a read error. The chain recombines TRBV7-7 with TRBJ2-7; TRBD2 agrees at 9 bases. CDR1 is SSHAT, CDR2 FNYEAQ, per germline (reference sequence). The CDR3 consists of 17 residues. CDR3 coding DNA: TGTGCTAGCAGCCCTCCTCGCAGGCTAGCGGGAATCTACGAGCAGTACTTC. Protein: CASSPPRRLAGIYEQYF.

The count of this clone is one. V usage is TRBV5-1 and J usage is TRBJ2-7; D unclear. This CDR3 is built from 12 residues. Trimming stripped 4 bases from V and 4 bases from J, with 9 bases between. CDR1 is SGHRS and CDR2 is YFSETQ in the germline V gene. The CDR3 DNA reads as TGCGCCAGCAGCAAAGACTGGTACGAGCAGTACTTC. Encoded protein: CASSKDWYEQYF.

This chain's CDR3 is CASSLAGPAYEQYF. CDR3 bases: TGTGCCAGCAGCTTAGCAGGGCCCGCCTACGAGCAGTACTTC. This rearrangement joins TRBV11-2 to TRBJ2-7; weak D call: TRBD1 (5 bases). CDR3 length equals 14 residues. Germline CDR1 reads SGHAT; CDR2 reads FQNNGV. Trimming removed 1 base at V and 2 bases at J, with 9 bases between.

This clone was seen a handful of times. The chain links TRBV28 to TRBJ1-4, with 9 bases matching TRBD1. With 2 bases clipped from V and 5 bases from J, the junction kept 0 bases outside the gene matches. The CDR3 runs 14 residues. Germline V gene sequence: CDR1 MDHEN, CDR2 SYDVKM. The CDR3 nucleotides read TGTGCCAGCAGTTTAGGGACAGGGAATGAAAAACTGTTTTTT. It yields the protein CASSLGTGNEKLFF. Full variable domain (remainder filled in from reference TRBV28 and TRBJ1-4): DVKVTQSSRYLVKRTGEKVFLECVQDMDHENMFWYRQDPGLGLRLIYFSYDVKMKEKGDIPEGYSVSREKKERFSLILESASTNQTSMYLCASSLGTGNEKLFFGSGTQLSVL.

The rearrangement uses TRBV9 and TRBJ2-1; D call uncertain. From germline, CDR1 is SGDLS and CDR2 YYNGEE. V was shortened by 4 bases and J by 4 bases, with 9 bases between the two germline ends. The CDR3 is 13 residues long. The CDR3 region has the DNA TGTGCCAGCAGCACGCAGGCTTACAATGAGCAGTTCTTC. It specifies CASSTQAYNEQFF.

The V and J genes are TRBV11-2 and TRBJ2-7; 12 nucleotides agree with TRBD1. J was trimmed by 7 bases and V by 4 bases; bases with no gene match: 8. CDR1 is SGHAT and CDR2 is FQNNGV in the germline V gene. The CDR3 runs to 15 residues. The CDR3 reads CASSSRDRGRWEQYF. CDR3 sequence (DNA): TGTGCCAGCAGCTCCCGGGACAGGGGGCGATGGGAGCAGTACTTC.

The chain recombines TRBV5-6 with TRBJ1-5; 9 bases are shared with TRBD1. Germline CDR1 reads SGHDT; CDR2 reads YYEEEE. The J segment lost 6 bases and the V segment lost 4 bases, leaving 11 bases of the junction unmatched. The CDR3 is 16 amino acids. The CDR3 spells CASSDSGTGQGQPQHF. CDR3 nucleotide sequence: TGTGCCAGCAGCGACTCCGGGACAGGGCAAGGTCAGCCCCAGCATTTT.

This clone was counted many times. The V call is TRBV10-3, the J call TRBJ2-5; 8 positions agree with TRBD1. There are 17 residues in the CDR3. The germline V gene has CDR1 ENHRY and CDR2 SYGVKD. The V segment lost 5 bases and the J segment 1 base; nucleotides outside the gene matches: 12. CDR3 sequence reads: CAISPTKTTGAQETQYF. For the CDR3, the DNA is TGTGCCATCAGTCCCACGAAGACGACAGGGGCCCAAGAGACCCAGTACTTC.